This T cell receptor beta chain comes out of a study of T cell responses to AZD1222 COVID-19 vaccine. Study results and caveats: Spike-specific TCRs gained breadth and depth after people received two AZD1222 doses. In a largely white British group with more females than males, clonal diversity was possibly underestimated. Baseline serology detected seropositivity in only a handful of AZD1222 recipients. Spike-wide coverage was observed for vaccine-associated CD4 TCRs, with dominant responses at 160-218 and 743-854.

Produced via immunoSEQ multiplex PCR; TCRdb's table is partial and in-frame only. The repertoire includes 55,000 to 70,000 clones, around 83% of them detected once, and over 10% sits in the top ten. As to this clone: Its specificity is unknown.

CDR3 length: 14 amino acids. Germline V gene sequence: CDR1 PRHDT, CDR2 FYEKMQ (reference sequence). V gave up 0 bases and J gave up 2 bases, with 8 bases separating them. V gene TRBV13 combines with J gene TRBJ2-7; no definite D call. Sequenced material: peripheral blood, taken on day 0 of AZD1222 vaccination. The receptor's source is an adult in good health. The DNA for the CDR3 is TGTGCCAGCAGCTTAGGGGGGAACCCCTACGAGCAGTACTTC. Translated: CASSLGGNPYEQYF.